The rows below give T cell receptor beta chains drawn from one sample of a study of blood T cell repertoires in COVID-19. The method was immunoSEQ multiplex PCR; TCRdb's version includes in-frame clones alone and lacks a portion of them. The sample shows fewer than 350,000 clones, around 90% of them seen only once. What was sequenced was PBMCs or T cells enriched from blood (not recorded which). All receptors come from a woman in her 40s with acute COVID-19. Both conserved end residues are part of each CDR3. D genes are given only for firm matches. The size field is filled for only some rows; it gives once, few, many or a size class.

D gene | J gene | clone size | V gene | CDR3 protein | CDR3 DNA
TRBD1 | TRBJ1-1 | NA | TRBV6-6 | CASSPRGDRLRSTEAFF | TGTGCCAGCAGTCCCAGGGGGGATCGGTTACGGTCCACTGAAGCTTTCTTT
NA | TRBJ2-7 | few | TRBV7-3 | CASSSQGKHEQYF | TGTGCCAGCAGCTCTCAGGGTAAACACGAGCAGTACTTC
TRBD2 | TRBJ2-5 | NA | TRBV28 | CASSSSGLAGFGETQYF | TGTGCCAGCAGTTCCTCGGGACTAGCGGGATTCGGGGAGACCCAGTACTTC
TRBD2 | TRBJ2-1 | few | TRBV19 | CASKVGTSGRSDEQFF | TGTGCCAGTAAGGTAGGGACTAGCGGGAGGAGCGATGAGCAGTTCTTC
TRBD2 | TRBJ2-2 | few | TRBV7-2 | CASTSGGAVTGELFF | TGTGCCAGCACTAGCGGGGGGGCCGTCACCGGGGAGCTGTTTTTT
NA | TRBJ2-7 | NA | TRBV27 | CASSFGSGYEQYF | TGTGCCAGCAGTTTCGGCAGCGGCTACGAGCAGTACTTC
NA | TRBJ2-3 | once | TRBV7-3 | CASSPTGSGDTQYF | TGTGCCAGCAGCCCAACAGGCTCCGGGGATACGCAGTATTTT
TRBD2 | TRBJ2-5 | NA | TRBV18 | CASSPQLARSGETQYF | TGTGCCAGCTCGCCCCAACTAGCGAGATCTGGGGAGACCCAGTACTTC
NA | TRBJ2-3 | NA | TRBV2 | CASSASGTDTQYF | TGTGCCAGCAGTGCCTCTGGCACAGATACGCAGTATTTT
NA | TRBJ1-5 | NA | TRBV20-1 | CSASPLQGWNQPQHF | TGCAGTGCTAGTCCCCTCCAGGGGTGGAATCAGCCCCAGCATTTT
TRBD2 | TRBJ2-4 | NA | TRBV7-2 | CASSLETSGNIQYF | TGTGCCAGCAGCTTAGAGACTAGCGGGAACATTCAGTACTTC
TRBD1 | TRBJ1-4 | NA | TRBV18 | CASSLGQGGSEKLFF | TGTGCCAGCTCACTCGGACAGGGAGGGAGTGAAAAACTGTTTTTT
NA | TRBJ1-5 | NA | TRBV19 | CASTRLGYSNQPQHF | TGTGCCAGTACGAGGCTTGGGTATAGCAATCAGCCCCAGCATTTT
NA | TRBJ1-6 | NA | TRBV7-6 | CASSVGLENSPLHF | TGTGCCAGCAGCGTAGGGCTTGAAAATTCACCCCTCCACTTT
NA | TRBJ1-3 | NA | TRBV20-1 | CSASSYSGNTIYF | TGCAGTGCTAGTTCGTACTCTGGAAACACCATATATTTT
NA | TRBJ1-3 | NA | TRBV12-5 | CASGLTGGNTIYF | TGTGCTAGTGGCCTGACGGGGGGAAACACCATATATTTT
TRBD1 | TRBJ1-6 | NA | TRBV28 | CASRRDRELDGSPLHF | TGTGCCAGTAGGAGGGACAGGGAATTGGATGGGTCACCCCTCCACTTT
TRBD2 | TRBJ2-1 | NA | TRBV2 | CASSASGKQFF | TGTGCCAGCAGTGCTAGCGGGAAGCAGTTCTTC